This T cell receptor (beta chain) was sequenced during a study of shared clonotypes between healthy human individuals. Trimming cost V 7 bases and J 0 bases, with 11 bases left between them. CDR3 length equals 13 residues. Germline V lookup: CDR1 SQVTM, CDR2 ANQGSEA. Those who donated, Caucasian adults without exception, all lived in Nashville, Tennessee. Division of CD4+ cells produced a CD45RA+ naive subset and a CD45RA-negative memory subset. Profiling relied on immunoSEQ multiplex PCR, and the TCRdb table lists in-frame clones only, not all of them. The sample has some 200,000 clones; 50% to 80% are singletons. Study-wide results and caveats: Memory subsets generally showed lower estimated richness than naive subsets.

Turning to this clone: Its cognate antigen is unknown.

The chain recombines TRBV29-1 with TRBJ2-3, with TRBD2 as a possible D gene (5 bases). Material for sequencing was memory CD4+ T cells sorted from blood. Subset meaning: CD45RA-negative fraction. This receptor was obtained from a man aged 25 to 40 in good health. The CDR3 reads CSARETSTDTQYF. The CDR3 nucleotides are TGCAGCGCCCGGGAAACTAGCACAGATACGCAGTATTTT.